The present T cell receptor beta chain was sequenced within a study of blood T cell repertoires in COVID-19. Authors' processing steps: Amplification of reference gene primers was used by the study to estimate nucleated cell counts. This table comes from immunoSEQ multiplex PCR, and its TCRdb copy is limited to in-frame clones, with some not included. The V and J calls and clone size come from that table; D and trimming were worked out from the DNA. The top ten clones hold around 15% of a sample with more than 40,000 clones, more than 75% of them seen once. The CDR3 covers 16 residues. Germline loops: CDR1 WSHSY, CDR2 SAAADI. V lost 4 bases, J lost 5 bases, and 8 bases stayed unmatched.

Sequencing was done on a sample of peripheral blood. The gene calls are TRBV10-2 and TRBJ2-5; 12 bases map to TRBD2. The source is a human donor in a cohort sampled during active COVID-19. The CDR3 nucleotides are TGCGCCAGCAGTGTAAGGCTAGCGGGGGGGCGGGAGACCCAGTACTTC. Protein: CASSVRLAGGRETQYF.